A selection of T cell receptor beta chains follows, all from one sample in a study of early T cells in non-severe SARS-CoV-2 infection. TCRdb called the 5' RACE reads again in MiXCR, with one record for every CDR3 protein. The table shows fewer than 85,000 distinct CDR3 sequences, with around an eighth occurring only once. Sequenced input: whole blood. Receptor source: an adult who was a healthcare worker with PCR-confirmed SARS-CoV-2 infection or an uninfected control (not recorded which). Both conserved end residues are part of each CDR3. A D gene is named only where the DNA matches it firmly. Only some rows state a clone size, as once, few, many or a class for expanded clones.

cdr3_aa | cdr3_nt | v_call | d_call | clone_size | j_call
CASSARTLSSYNEQFF | TGTGCCAGCAGCGCTCGGACCCTGAGCTCCTACAATGAGCAGTTCTTC | TRBV28 | - | many | TRBJ2-1
CASGGQGSSGANVLTF | TGTGCCAGCGGTGGACAGGGAAGCTCTGGGGCCAACGTCCTGACTTTC | TRBV6-2/TRBV6-3 | TRBD1 | medium-sized | TRBJ2-6
CSVGTSGADTQYF | TGCAGCGTTGGGACTAGCGGAGCAGATACGCAGTATTTT | TRBV29-1 | TRBD2 | many | TRBJ2-3
CASNLQGSSYNEQFF | TGTGCCAGCAACCTACAGGGGAGCTCCTACAATGAGCAGTTCTTC | TRBV6-6 | TRBD1 | many | TRBJ2-1
CASRKDRGMNTEAFF | TGTGCCAGCAGAAAGGACAGGGGAATGAACACTGAAGCTTTCTTT | TRBV12-3/TRBV12-4 | TRBD1 | many | TRBJ1-1
CASSSKTGLKETQYF | TGTGCCAGCAGCTCGAAGACGGGACTTAAAGAGACCCAGTACTTC | TRBV7-7 | - | many | TRBJ2-5
CASRPLGQDYGYTF | TGCGCCAGCAGGCCCCTAGGACAAGACTATGGCTACACCTTC | TRBV10-2 | - | - | TRBJ1-2
CASRQGPRAGF | TGCGCCAGCAGACAGGGTCCGCGGGCTGGTTTT | TRBV10-1 | - | many | TRBJ1-4
CASGRGVYETQYF | TGTGCCAGCGGCCGTGGGGTATACGAGACCCAGTACTTC | TRBV12-3/TRBV12-4 | - | many | TRBJ2-5
CASSLKIPTEQYF | TGCGCCAGCAGCCTCAAGATCCCGACGGAGCAGTACTTC | TRBV4-1 | - | many | TRBJ2-7
CSVEREDSYNEQFF | TGCAGCGTTGAACGGGAGGACTCCTACAATGAGCAGTTCTTC | TRBV29-1 | TRBD2 | many | TRBJ2-1
CASSFYALGIYEQYF | TGTGCCAGCAGTTTTTACGCGCTTGGGATCTACGAGCAGTACTTC | TRBV6-2/TRBV6-3 | - | many | TRBJ2-7
CSVGPSGSGEQYF | TGCAGCGTTGGCCCGTCAGGGTCAGGGGAGCAGTACTTC | TRBV29-1 | - | few | TRBJ2-7
CAISGEGNEQFF | TGTGCCATTAGCGGGGAGGGGAATGAGCAGTTCTTC | TRBV10-3 | TRBD2 | many | TRBJ2-1
CASREPNTGELFF | TGTGCCAGCCGGGAGCCGAACACCGGGGAGCTGTTTTTT | TRBV6-5 | - | - | TRBJ2-2
CSASGGTSYEQYF | TGCAGTGCTAGCGGGGGGACCTCCTACGAGCAGTACTTC | TRBV20-1 | TRBD2 | many | TRBJ2-7
CASSFRVGEQYF | TGTGCCAGCAGCTTTAGGGTTGGCGAGCAGTACTTC | TRBV7-2 | - | - | TRBJ2-7
CAWGRGYSNQPQHF | TGTGCCTGGGGTAGAGGGTATAGCAATCAGCCCCAGCATTTT | TRBV30 | - | many | TRBJ1-5
CATSDSGAEAFF | TGTGCCACCAGTGATTCGGGGGCTGAAGCTTTCTTT | TRBV24-1 | - | many | TRBJ1-1
CASSTLPGQNYGYTF | TGTGCCAGCAGCACCCTCCCTGGACAGAACTATGGCTACACCTTC | TRBV7-8 | - | many | TRBJ1-2